The 20 T cell receptor beta chains presented below share a single source sample, sequenced in a study of T-cell reconstitution after alpha-beta-depleted transplantation in children. As it was prepared, the TCRbeta library received unique molecular identifiers. TCRdb passed the PCR reads through MiXCR, listing each CDR3 protein once. Of about 600,000 distinct CDR3 sequences listed, roughly 13% are singletons. The starting material was PBMCs, mostly from graft donor cells, obtained 360 days after TCRalphabeta/CD19-depleted stem cell transplant. Receptor source: a male patient younger than 18 who had a stem cell transplant for acute myeloid leukemia, so the T cells may come from the graft donor.

This clonotype has at least ten counts. This chain uses TRBV12-3 or TRBV12-4 with TRBJ2-1, with D possibly matching TRBD2 (6 bases). This CDR3 spans 13 amino acids. V gave up 6 bases and J gave up 7 bases, with 13 bases separating them. CDR3 nucleotide sequence: TGTGCCAGCAGACAACTAGCCGGGAATGAGCAGTTCTTC. It specifies CASRQLAGNEQFF.

This clonotype was detected many times. J is TRBJ2-7 and V is TRBV25-1; weak D call: TRBD2 (6 bases). Germline-derived CDR1 and CDR2 are MGHDK and SYGVNS. This CDR3 spans 12 amino acids. Trimming cost V 1 base and J 7 bases, with 8 bases left between them. The CDR3 reads CASSEWGDEQYF. The CDR3 DNA follows: TGTGCCAGCAGTGAATGGGGGGATGAGCAGTACTTC.

In its sample, this clonotype was seen a few times. The gene calls are TRBV6-2 or TRBV6-3 and TRBJ1-4, with D unclear. This CDR3 comprises 14 residues. Trimming left V 6 bases short and J 7 bases short, with 15 bases between. The germline CDR1 and CDR2 sequences are MNHEY and SVGEGT. As DNA, the CDR3 is TGTGCCAGCAGCGCGGAGGGCGAGGGTGAAAAACTGTTTTTT. Translating it yields CASSAEGEGEKLFF.

The rearrangement joins TRBV7-2 to TRBJ2-5, with TRBD1 matching over 7 bases. V trimming: 5 bases; J trimming: 2 bases; junction bases outside the gene matches: 5. CDR1 is SGHTA, CDR2 FQGNSA, per germline. The CDR3 consists of 14 residues. CDR3 DNA sequence: TGTGCCAGCAGCCAGGACAGGAAGCAAGAGACCCAGTACTTC. It specifies CASSQDRKQETQYF.

This clonotype was detected many times. The chain is built from TRBV29-1 and TRBJ2-3; the D gene is possibly TRBD1 (5 bases). V was cut by 2 bases and J by 3 bases, with 9 bases left in between. Germline V lookup: CDR1 SQVTM, CDR2 ANQGSEA. The CDR3 has 13 residues. CDR3 in DNA: TGCAGCGTTGAAAAGGGGTTTACAGATACGCAGTATTTT. This encodes CSVEKGFTDTQYF.

Only a few counts were recorded for this clonotype. The V gene is TRBV29-1, the J gene TRBJ2-7; 8 nucleotides agree with TRBD2. Germline V lookup: CDR1 SQVTM, CDR2 ANQGSEA. V shed 2 bases, J shed 2 bases, and the junction held 11 bases outside the gene matches. This CDR3 region has 16 residues. CDR3 DNA: TGCAGCGTTGAATCCGGAACTAGCGGCATAACCTACGAGCAGTACTTC. Translating gives CSVESGTSGITYEQYF.

V usage is TRBV23-1 and J usage is TRBJ1-1; 7 positions agree with TRBD1. TRBV23-1 counts as an open reading frame of uncertain function. CDR3 length: 13 amino acids. Unmatched junction bases numbered 6, after V lost 2 bases and J lost 9 bases. This CDR3 reads CASSQPGQLKAFF. The CDR3 DNA reads as TGCGCCAGCAGTCAACCGGGACAGCTCAAAGCTTTCTTT.

The J gene is TRBJ1-5, the V gene TRBV15; 7 bases fit TRBD1. The junction had 4 bases not matched to a gene; V was cut back by 6 bases and J by 5 bases. The CDR3 totals 13 residues. Germline CDR1 and CDR2: LNHNV and YYDKDF (reference sequence). The CDR3 bases are TGTGCCACCAGACAGGGGTTCGATCAGCCCCAGCATTTT. Translated, it gives CATRQGFDQPQHF.

This clonotype has a handful of counts. The chain carries TRBV3-1 and TRBJ2-6; 8 nucleotides align to TRBD1. Per germline, CDR1 LGHDT and CDR2 YNNKEL (reference sequence). The CDR3 has 18 residues. V shed 3 bases and J 0 bases; nucleotides not matched to a gene: 7. The CDR3 bases are TGTGCCAGCAGCCACCTTGGGACAGGCCCCTCTGGGGCCAACGTCCTGACTTTC. Encoded protein: CASSHLGTGPSGANVLTF.

In this sample, this clonotype turned up a few times. The chain joins TRBV7-3 to TRBJ2-2; D perhaps matches TRBD2 (7 bases). The CDR3 sequence is 14 residues long. V was shortened by 6 bases and J by 3 bases, with 11 bases between the two germline ends. The germline V gene has CDR1 SGHTA and CDR2 FQGTGA. For the CDR3, the DNA is TGTGCCAGCAGTCAAGGGGGGGACACCGGGGAGCTGTTTTTT. It encodes CASSQGGDTGELFF.

This clonotype has just a few counts. This chain uses TRBV28 with TRBJ2-1, with TRBD1 matching over 9 bases. The trim removed 6 bases at V and 6 bases at J, leaving 15 bases unmatched. Germline assignment: CDR1 MDHEN and CDR2 SYDVKM. This CDR3 region has 17 residues. Here the CDR3 DNA reads TGTGCCAGCAGCTCACTTCGGCCGGGACAGGGTCGCAATGAGCAGTTCTTC. It yields the protein CASSSLRPGQGRNEQFF.

The rearrangement joins TRBV5-1 to TRBJ2-3, with a weak D call TRBD1 (5 bases). V lost 4 bases, J lost 1 base, and 28 bases lay in between. CDR1 is SGHRS, CDR2 YFSETQ, per germline. CDR3 size: 20 residues. The CDR3 DNA is TGCGCCAGCAGCCCGCTGGACAATTCTATCTTAGGGGTAGGCACAGATACGCAGTATTTT. Translated, it gives CASSPLDNSILGVGTDTQYF.

This clonotype came up a few times. The chain links TRBV14 to TRBJ2-7; 7 bases are a match to TRBD1. CDR1 SGHDN and CDR2 FVKESK come from the germline V gene. Trimming cost V 6 bases and J 4 bases; bases outside gene matches: 9. The CDR3 is made up of 14 amino acids. Here the CDR3 DNA reads TGTGCCAGCAGTCATCGGACAGGACAATACGAGCAGTACTTC. Translated, it gives CASSHRTGQYEQYF.

The chain has TRBV2 and TRBJ2-7; D not certain. V was cut by 8 bases and J by 0 bases, with 17 bases left in between. The CDR3 loop spans 15 amino acids. Looked up from germline, CDR1 is SNHLY and CDR2 is FYNNEI. CDR3 loop: CASRTTFLGSYEQYF. The DNA of the CDR3 is TGTGCCAGCCGGACGACATTCTTGGGCTCCTACGAGCAGTACTTC.

This clonotype appeared many times. The gene calls are TRBV20-1 and TRBJ2-3, with TRBD2 matching 10 bases. The CDR3 is 18 residues long. V lost 3 bases to trimming and J lost 3 bases; unmatched junction nucleotides: 15. Per the germline V gene, CDR1 is DFQATT and CDR2 is SNEGSKA (reference sequence). The CDR3 DNA sequence: TGCAGTGCTAGCGGCCTAGCGGGAGATTCATTTGAGACAGATACGCAGTATTTT. This encodes CSASGLAGDSFETDTQYF.

This clonotype has at least ten counts. Sequence at one end of the junction differs from germline and may be a read error. J is TRBJ1-2 and V is TRBV29-1; D unclear. The CDR3 has 9 residues. Germline CDR1 is SQVTM and CDR2 is ANQGSEA. This chain's CDR3 is CSVEAGYTF. CDR3 coding DNA: TGCAGCGTGGAAGCTGGCTACACCTTC.

This clonotype was counted only a few times. The J gene is TRBJ1-1, the V gene TRBV10-3, with D hard to call. This CDR3 comprises 12 residues. Germline V gene sequence: CDR1 ENHRY, CDR2 SYGVKD. With 4 bases removed from V and 4 bases from J, the gap between germline ends came to 7 bases. The CDR3, as DNA: TGTGCCATCAGTGCAGGAGGCACTGAAGCTTTCTTT. This translates into CAISAGGTEAFF.

The table lists this clonotype with a few counts. The chain carries TRBV6-5 and TRBJ2-7; D might be TRBD2 (6 bases). V shed 8 bases and J shed 4 bases, with 18 bases lying between them. Germline CDR1 MNHEY, CDR2 SVGAGI. The CDR3 has 14 residues. CDR3 DNA sequence: TGTGCCAGCCCCCCCTTCGCGGGACGGTACGAGCAGTACTTC. It encodes CASPPFAGRYEQYF.

This clonotype has more than one count but fewer than ten. The V gene is TRBV7-2, the J gene TRBJ2-2; TRBD2 matches 7 bases. The trim removed 5 bases at V and 1 base at J, leaving 7 bases unmatched. The germline V gene encodes CDR1 SGHTA and CDR2 FQGNSA. The CDR3 spans 16 residues. The CDR3 coding sequence is TGTGCCAGCAGCCCCGGACTAGTAGGGAACACCGGGGAGCTGTTTTTT. This sequence encodes CASSPGLVGNTGELFF.

In its sample, this clonotype was seen a few times. The chain uses TRBV2 and TRBJ2-1; D is unclear. The CDR3 length is 13 residues. Germline assignment: CDR1 SNHLY and CDR2 FYNNEI. The V end lost 6 bases, the J end lost 7 bases, and 13 bases lay between the germline ends. The CDR3 spells CASREPQENEQFF. CDR3 sequence (DNA): TGTGCCAGCAGGGAACCCCAAGAAAATGAGCAGTTCTTC.